This T cell receptor (beta chain) came from a study of CD8+CD57+ T cells in acquired aplastic anemia. Overall study results and limits: Patients and controls were not found to differ significantly in CD8+ Simpson's diversity. Common to patients and controls were around 30 CD8+ CDR3 sequences.

Worth noting for this clonotype: Its antigen is unknown. This CDR3 is missing its conserved last phenylalanine or tryptophan, likely due to a read error.

It was patients with CD8+CD57+ cell expansion by flow cytometry who were chosen for sequencing. The template used for profiling TCR beta VDJ and CDR3 was genomic DNA. TCRdb re-called the reads with MiXCR, one entry per CDR3 protein. The top ten hold roughly 1.3% of the sample, which has 250,000 to 300,000 distinct CDR3 sequences, approximately 60% seen once. This CDR3 spans 16 amino acids. V was clipped by 0 bases and J by 12 bases, with 23 bases between them. Germline CDR1 is DFQATT and CDR2 is SNEGSKA (reference sequence). The rearrangement links TRBV20-1 to TRBJ2-2, with D possibly TRBD2 on 5 matching bases. Sequencing input: sorted CD4+, CD8+, or CD8+CD57+ T cells (not recorded which) from PBMCs. The receptor was isolated from a human donor with aplastic anemia. CDR3 amino acids: CSARDPRSSRSRQLFV. DNA for the CDR3: TGCAGTGCTAGAGACCCCAGGTCTAGCAGGTCACGTCAGCTGTTTGTT.